This paragraph reports one T cell receptor beta chain. Assay used: immunoSEQ multiplex PCR; TCRdb lists only in-frame clones, some missing. The table shows some 150,000 clones, with around 87% occurring only once. This entry belongs to a study of T cell responses to AZD1222 COVID-19 vaccine. The origin of this receptor is an adult who received the AZD1222 COVID-19 vaccine. The material sequenced was peripheral blood, taken 28 days after the second AZD1222 dose.

CDR3 sequence reads: CASSPLRREADTQYF. The CDR3 DNA reads as TGTGCCAGCAGTCCTCTCAGGCGGGAGGCCGATACGCAGTATTTT. The chain recombines TRBV27 with TRBJ2-3; 8 nucleotides align to TRBD2. This CDR3 is 15 amino acids long. Germline V CDR1 and CDR2: MNHEY, SMNVEV (reference sequence). Trimming took 5 bases from V and 6 from J; bases not matched to a gene: 10.